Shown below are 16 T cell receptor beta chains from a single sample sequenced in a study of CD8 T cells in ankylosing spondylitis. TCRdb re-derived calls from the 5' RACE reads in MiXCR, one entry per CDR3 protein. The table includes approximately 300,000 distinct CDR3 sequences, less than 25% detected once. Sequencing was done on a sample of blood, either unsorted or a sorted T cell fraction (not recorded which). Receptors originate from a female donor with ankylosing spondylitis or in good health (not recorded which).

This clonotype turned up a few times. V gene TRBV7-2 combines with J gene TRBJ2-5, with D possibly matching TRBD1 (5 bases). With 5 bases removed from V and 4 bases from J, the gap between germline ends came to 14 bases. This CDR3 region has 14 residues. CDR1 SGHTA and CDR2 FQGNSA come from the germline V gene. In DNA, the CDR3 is TGTGCCAGCAGCCCCACAGGTCCGGGAGAGACCCAGTACTTC. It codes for CASSPTGPGETQYF.

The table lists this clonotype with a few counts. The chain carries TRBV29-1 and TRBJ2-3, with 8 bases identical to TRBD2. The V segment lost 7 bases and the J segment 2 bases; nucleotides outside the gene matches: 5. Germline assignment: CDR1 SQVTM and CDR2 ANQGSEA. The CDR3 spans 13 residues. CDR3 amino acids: CSARLANTDTQYF. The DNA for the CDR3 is TGCAGCGCCAGACTAGCGAACACAGATACGCAGTATTTT.

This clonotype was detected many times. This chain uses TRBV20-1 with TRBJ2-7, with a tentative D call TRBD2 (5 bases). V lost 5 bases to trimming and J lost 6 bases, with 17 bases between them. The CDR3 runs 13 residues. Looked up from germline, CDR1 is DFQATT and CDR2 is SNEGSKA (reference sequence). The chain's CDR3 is CSAHLAPPLEQYF. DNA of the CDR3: TGCAGTGCTCACCTAGCCCCCCCTCTCGAGCAGTACTTC.

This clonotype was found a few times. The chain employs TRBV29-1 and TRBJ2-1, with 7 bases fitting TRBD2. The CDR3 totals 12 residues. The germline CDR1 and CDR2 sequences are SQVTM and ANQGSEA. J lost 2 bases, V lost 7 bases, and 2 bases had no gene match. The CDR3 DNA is TGCAGCGCGGGGAGGGCCTACAATGAGCAGTTCTTC. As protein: CSAGRAYNEQFF.

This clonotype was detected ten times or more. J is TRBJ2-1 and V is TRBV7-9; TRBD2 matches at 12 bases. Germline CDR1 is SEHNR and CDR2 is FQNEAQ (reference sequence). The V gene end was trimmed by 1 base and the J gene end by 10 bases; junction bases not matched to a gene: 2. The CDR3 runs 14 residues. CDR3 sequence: CASSLDGLAGEQFF. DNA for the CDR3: TGTGCCAGCAGCTTAGATGGACTAGCGGGAGAGCAGTTCTTC.

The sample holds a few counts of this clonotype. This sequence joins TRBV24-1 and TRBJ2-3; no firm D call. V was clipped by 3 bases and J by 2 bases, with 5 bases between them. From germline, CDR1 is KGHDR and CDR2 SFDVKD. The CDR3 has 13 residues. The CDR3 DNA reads TGTGCCACCAGTGATACGAACACAGATACGCAGTATTTT. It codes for CATSDTNTDTQYF.

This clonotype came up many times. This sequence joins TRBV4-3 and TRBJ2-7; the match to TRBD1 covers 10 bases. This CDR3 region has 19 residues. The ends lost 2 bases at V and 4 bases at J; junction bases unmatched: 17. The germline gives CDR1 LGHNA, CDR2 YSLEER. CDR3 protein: CASSQKAGTGDGYWYEQYF. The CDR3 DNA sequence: TGCGCCAGCAGCCAAAAAGCCGGGACAGGGGATGGTTATTGGTACGAGCAGTACTTC.

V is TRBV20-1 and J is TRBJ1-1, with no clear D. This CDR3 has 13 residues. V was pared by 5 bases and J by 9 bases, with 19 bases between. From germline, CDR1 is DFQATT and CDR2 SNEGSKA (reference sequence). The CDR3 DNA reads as TGCAGTGCTGGTCCCGGATTGGGTTCCCAAGCTTTCTTT. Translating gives CSAGPGLGSQAFF.

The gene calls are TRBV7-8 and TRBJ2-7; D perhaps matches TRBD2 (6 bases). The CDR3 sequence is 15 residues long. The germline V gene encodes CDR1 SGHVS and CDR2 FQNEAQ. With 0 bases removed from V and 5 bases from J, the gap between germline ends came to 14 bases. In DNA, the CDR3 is TGTGCCAGCAGCTTAGCGTGGTCCGGGAGAAACGAGCAGTACTTC. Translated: CASSLAWSGRNEQYF.

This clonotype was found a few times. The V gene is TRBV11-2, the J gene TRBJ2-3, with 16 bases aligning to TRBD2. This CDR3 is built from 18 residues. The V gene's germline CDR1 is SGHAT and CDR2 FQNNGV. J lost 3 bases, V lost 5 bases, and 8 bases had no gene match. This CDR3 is CASSRGLAGGRSTDTQYF. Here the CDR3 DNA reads TGTGCCAGCAGCCGGGGACTAGCGGGAGGGAGGTCGACAGATACGCAGTATTTT.

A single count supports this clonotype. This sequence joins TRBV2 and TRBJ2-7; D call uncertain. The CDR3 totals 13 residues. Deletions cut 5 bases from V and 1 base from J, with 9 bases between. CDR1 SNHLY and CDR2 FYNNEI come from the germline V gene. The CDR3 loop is CASSSRPSYEQYF. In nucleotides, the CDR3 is TGTGCCAGCAGTAGCAGACCTTCCTACGAGCAGTACTTC.

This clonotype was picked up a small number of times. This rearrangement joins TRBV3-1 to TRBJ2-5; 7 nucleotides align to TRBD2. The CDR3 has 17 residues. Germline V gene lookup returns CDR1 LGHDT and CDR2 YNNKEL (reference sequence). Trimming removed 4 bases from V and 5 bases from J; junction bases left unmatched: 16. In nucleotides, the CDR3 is TGTGCCAGCAGCCCCCATCTAGCTAGCGGAGCCTCTGAGACCCAGTACTTC. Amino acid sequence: CASSPHLASGASETQYF.

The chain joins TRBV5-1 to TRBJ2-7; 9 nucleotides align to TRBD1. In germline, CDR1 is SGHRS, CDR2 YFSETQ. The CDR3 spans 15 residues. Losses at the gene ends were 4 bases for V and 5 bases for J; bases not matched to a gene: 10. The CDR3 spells CASSPTRDRVDEQYF. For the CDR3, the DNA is TGCGCCAGCAGCCCGACCCGGGACAGGGTGGACGAGCAGTACTTC. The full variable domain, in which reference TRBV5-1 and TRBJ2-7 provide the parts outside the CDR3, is KAGVTQTPRYLIKTRGQQVTLSCSPISGHRSVSWYQQTPGQGLQFLFEYFSETQRNKGNFPGRFSGRQFSNSRSEMNVSTLELGDSALYLCASSPTRDRVDEQYFGPGTRLTVT.

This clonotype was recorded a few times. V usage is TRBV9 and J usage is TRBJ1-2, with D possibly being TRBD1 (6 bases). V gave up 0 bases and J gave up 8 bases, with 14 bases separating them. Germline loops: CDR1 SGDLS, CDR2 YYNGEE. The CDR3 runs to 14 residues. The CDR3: CASSVGPGAEGYTF. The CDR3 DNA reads TGTGCCAGCAGCGTAGGTCCAGGGGCGGAAGGCTACACCTTC. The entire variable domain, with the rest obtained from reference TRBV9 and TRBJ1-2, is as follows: DSGVTQTPKHLITATGQRVTLRCSPRSGDLSVYWYQQSLDQGLQFLIQYYNGEERAKGNILERFSAQQFPDLHSELNLSSLELGDSALYFCASSVGPGAEGYTFGSGTRLTVV.

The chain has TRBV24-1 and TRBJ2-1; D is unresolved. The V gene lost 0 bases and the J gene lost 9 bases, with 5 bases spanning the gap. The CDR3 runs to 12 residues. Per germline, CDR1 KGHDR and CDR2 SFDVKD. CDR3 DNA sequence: TGTGCCACCAGTGATTTGTCACCTGAGCAGTTCTTC. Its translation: CATSDLSPEQFF.

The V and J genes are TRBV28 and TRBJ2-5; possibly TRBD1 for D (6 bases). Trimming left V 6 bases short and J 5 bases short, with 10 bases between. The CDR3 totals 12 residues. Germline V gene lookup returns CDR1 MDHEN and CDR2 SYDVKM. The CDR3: CASRGAAETQYF. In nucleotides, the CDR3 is TGTGCCAGCAGGGGGGCCGCGGAGACCCAGTACTTC.